This T cell receptor beta chain was sequenced in a study of blood T cell repertoires in COVID-19. At the level of the study: Both acute and convalescent COVID-19 samples were obtained from the United States, Italy and Spain.

Study members were between about 18 and 90 years old and lived in some 26 US regions. In the original workflow: How many nucleated cells were present was estimated from reference gene primer amplification. The protocol was immunoSEQ multiplex PCR, while the TCRdb copy is restricted to in-frame clones and leaves out a portion. For V, J and clone size, that table is used; D and trimming come from the DNA. This table holds some 140,000 clones, roughly 84% found once. The ends were cut back, 3 bases at V and 0 bases at J, with 12 bases in the middle. The germline V gene has CDR1 SGDLS and CDR2 YYNGEE. This CDR3 spans 15 amino acids.

The receptor's source is a man aged 35-49 years with acute COVID-19. Material: PBMCs or T cells enriched from blood (not recorded which). The rearrangement uses TRBV9 and TRBJ1-1; D is unclear. In DNA, the CDR3 is TGTGCCAGCAGCGAACAGTCATCTATGAACACTGAAGCTTTCTTT. Amino acid sequence: CASSEQSSMNTEAFF.